The following is a T cell receptor (beta chain) sequence with its context. Its antigen is unidentified. The sample belongs to a study of T-cell reconstitution after alpha-beta-depleted transplantation in children. General study findings and limits: In some patients, recipient T cells and intrathymic progenitors surviving conditioning explained high day-60 diversity. There were reportedly several hundred expanded graft clones from which alpha-beta T cells came about two months after transplant. The main origin of T-cell counts and diversity one year after transplant was newly produced T cells.

Unique molecular identifiers were incorporated into the prepared TCRbeta library. TCRdb re-derived calls from the PCR reads in MiXCR, one entry per CDR3 protein. The table includes some 830,000 distinct CDR3 sequences, roughly 16% detected once. V lost 3 bases, J lost 7 bases, and 13 bases lay in between. From germline, CDR1 is MDHEN and CDR2 SYDVKM. The CDR3 spans 15 residues. Sequenced material: PBMCs, mostly from graft donor cells, taken 360 days after TCRalphabeta/CD19-depleted stem cell transplant. The gene calls are TRBV28 and TRBJ1-6; maybe TRBD1 (5 bases). The source of this sequence is a male patient aged 10 to 17 who had a stem cell transplant for acute lymphoblastic leukemia, so the T cells may come from the graft donor. The CDR3 is CASSFSGGWNSPLHF. The CDR3 coding sequence is TGTGCCAGCAGTTTCTCCGGGGGATGGAATTCACCCCTCCACTTT.